A single sample gave rise to the 20 T cell receptor beta chains below, sequenced in a study of blood T cell repertoires in COVID-19. Here immunoSEQ multiplex PCR was the method, and the copy in TCRdb shows in-frame clones only, minus some. The repertoire holds 200,000 or so clones, with about 86% as singletons. Sequencing was carried out using peripheral blood. The receptors originated from a young man with active or convalescent COVID-19.

The chain is built from TRBV2 and TRBJ1-2, with D hard to call. CDR3 length equals 12 residues. The V gene lost 2 bases and the J gene lost 8 bases, with 9 bases spanning the gap. Germline V gene sequence: CDR1 SNHLY, CDR2 FYNNEI. CDR3 coding DNA: TGTGCCAGCAGTGAACAGGTTGACGGCTACACCTTC. Translation gives CASSEQVDGYTF. Supplemented by reference TRBV2 and TRBJ1-2, the full variable domain reads EPEVTQTPSHQVTQMGQEVILRCVPISNHLYFYWYRQILGQKVEFLVSFYNNEISEKSEIFDDQFSVERPDGSNFTLKIRSTKLEDSAMYFCASSEQVDGYTFGSGTRLTVV.

The genes are TRBV5-1 and TRBJ2-2, with D perhaps matching TRBD2 (5 bases). Germline loops: CDR1 SGHRS, CDR2 YFSETQ. V was cut by 5 bases and J by 6 bases, with 17 bases left in between. There are 15 residues in the CDR3. DNA of the CDR3: TGCGCCAGCAGTTCGATTAGGGTGAGGGCCGGGGAGCTGTTTTTT. Translation gives CASSSIRVRAGELFF.

The chain combines TRBV12-5 with TRBJ1-2; no firm D call. Trimming removed 4 bases from V and 8 bases from J, with 11 bases in between. Germline V lookup: CDR1 LGHNT, CDR2 FRNRAP. The CDR3 consists of 12 residues. This CDR3 reads CASGSQLEGYTF. The CDR3 DNA sequence: TGTGCTAGTGGTTCCCAATTAGAGGGCTACACCTTC.

Here the CDR3 DNA reads TGTGCCAGCGGGGGGTTGGACTATGGCTACACCTTC. Amino acid sequence: CASGGLDYGYTF. This sequence joins TRBV9 and TRBJ1-2; D is perhaps TRBD1 (5 bases). V dropped 7 bases and J dropped 3 bases, with 10 bases sitting between them. This CDR3 has 12 amino acids. In germline, CDR1 is SGDLS, CDR2 YYNGEE.

The V gene is TRBV5-1, the J gene TRBJ2-5; 7 bases are shared with TRBD1. The V and J ends lost 5 bases and 3 bases, in that order; junction bases with no gene match: 10. CDR3 size: 15 residues. CDR1 is SGHRS and CDR2 is YFSETQ in the germline V gene. The CDR3 here is CASRPSGTEEETQYF. Here the CDR3 DNA reads TGCGCCAGCAGACCCTCCGGGACAGAGGAAGAGACCCAGTACTTC.

V and J are TRBV4-2 and TRBJ2-3, with 8 bases lining up with TRBD2. CDR1 is LGHNA and CDR2 is YNFKEQ in the germline V gene. The trim removed 4 bases at V and 0 bases at J, leaving 9 bases unmatched. The CDR3 extends over 17 amino acids. CDR3 region: CASSLAWASGSTDTQYF. The DNA of the CDR3 is TGTGCCAGCAGCCTGGCTTGGGCTAGCGGGAGCACAGATACGCAGTATTTT.

The chain recombines TRBV19 with TRBJ1-2; a weak D match, TRBD1 (6 bases). In germline, CDR1 is LNHDA, CDR2 SQIVND (reference sequence). Trimming removed 3 bases at V and 2 bases at J, with 16 bases between. The CDR3 runs to 16 residues. CDR3 sequence (DNA): TGTGCCAGTAGTATTCCCTTTGGGCAGGGGAACTATGGCTACACCTTC. It encodes CASSIPFGQGNYGYTF. Looking up the rest from reference TRBV19 and TRBJ1-2 gives the full variable domain: DGGITQSPKYLFRKEGQNVTLSCEQNLNHDAMYWYRQDPGQGLRLIYYSQIVNDFQKGDIAEGYSVSREKKESFPLTVTSAQKNPTAFYLCASSIPFGQGNYGYTFGSGTRLTVV.

The rearrangement uses TRBV5-1 and TRBJ1-4; 8 bases align to TRBD1. This CDR3 contains 16 residues. From germline, CDR1 is SGHRS and CDR2 YFSETQ. The V gene end was trimmed by 0 bases and the J gene end by 5 bases; junction bases not matched to a gene: 6. CDR3 in DNA: TGCGCCAGCAGCTTGGGACAGGGGAGCCCAAATGAAAAACTGTTTTTT. Protein: CASSLGQGSPNEKLFF.

This clone appeared once. The rearrangement joins TRBV19 to TRBJ1-6; D not resolved. Germline V gene data show CDR1 as LNHDA and CDR2 as SQIVND (reference sequence). V was trimmed by 5 bases and J by 6 bases, leaving 5 bases between them. The CDR3 runs to 12 residues. The CDR3 sequence is CASSFINSPLHF. The DNA for the CDR3 is TGTGCCAGTAGTTTTATTAATTCACCCCTCCACTTT.

The chain joins TRBV6-5 to TRBJ2-5, with 11 bases aligning to TRBD1. Per the germline V gene, CDR1 is MNHEY and CDR2 is SVGAGI. The CDR3 is 14 amino acids. Trimming at V came to 4 bases and at J to 5 bases, leaving 3 bases not matched to a gene. In DNA form, the CDR3 reads TGTGCCAGCAGTTCGGACAGGGGGCCGGAGACCCAGTACTTC. Protein product: CASSSDRGPETQYF.

The CDR3 is CASSLAGTGRFTGELFF. As DNA, the CDR3 is TGTGCCAGCAGCTTGGCCGGGACAGGGAGATTCACCGGGGAGCTGTTTTTT. V usage is TRBV5-4 and J usage is TRBJ2-2; 9 nucleotides agree with TRBD1. J gave up 4 bases and V 0 bases, and 7 bases lay outside the gene matches. Germline loops: CDR1 SGHNT, CDR2 YYREEE (reference sequence). The CDR3 runs to 17 residues.

The V and J genes are TRBV2 and TRBJ2-1, with 9 bases identical to TRBD1. This CDR3 is 18 amino acids long. V dropped 6 bases and J dropped 0; count of bases not matched to a gene: 12. The germline V gene has CDR1 SNHLY and CDR2 FYNNEI. CDR3 sequence reads: CASSGGPGTGSSYNEQFF. For the CDR3, the DNA is TGTGCCAGCAGCGGAGGACCAGGGACAGGGAGCTCCTACAATGAGCAGTTCTTC.

The V and J genes are TRBV15 and TRBJ2-7, with D perhaps matching TRBD2 (6 bases). Trimming removed 1 base from V and 4 bases from J, with 11 bases in between. CDR3 size: 14 residues. Germline V gene data show CDR1 as LNHNV and CDR2 as YYDKDF (reference sequence). CDR3 amino acids: CATSRVSGVYEQYF. The CDR3, as DNA: TGTGCCACCAGCAGAGTATCGGGGGTTTACGAGCAGTACTTC.

The chain is built from TRBV2 and TRBJ2-1; 8 bases are shared with TRBD2. Germline trimming cut 5 bases from V and 0 bases from J; bases unmatched to any gene: 6. Germline-derived CDR1 and CDR2 are SNHLY and FYNNEI. The CDR3 spans 16 residues. CDR3 residues: CASSLSGTSSYNEQFF. CDR3 nucleotide sequence: TGTGCCAGCAGTCTTAGCGGGACTAGCTCCTACAATGAGCAGTTCTTC.

The genes are TRBV11-3 and TRBJ1-6; perhaps TRBD1 as D (6 bases). The CDR3 has 16 residues. The ends were cut back, 2 bases at V and 8 bases at J, with 16 bases in the middle. Germline-derived CDR1 and CDR2 are SGHNT and YENEEA. CDR3 sequence (DNA): TGTGCCAGCAGCTTACCACGGGGGGCTTTGGATTCACCCCTCCACTTT. Its translation: CASSLPRGALDSPLHF.

The V call is TRBV6-4, the J call TRBJ2-1; 11 bases agree with TRBD2. This CDR3 spans 16 amino acids. Per germline, CDR1 MRHNA and CDR2 SNTAGT. J lost 8 bases, V lost 6 bases, and 12 bases had no gene match. The CDR3 DNA reads TGTGCCAGCAGCTTCCTTAGCGGGGGGGCTGTTGATGAGCAGTTCTTC. Translated: CASSFLSGGAVDEQFF.

The chain links TRBV18 to TRBJ2-7; TRBD1 agrees at 8 bases. Trimming cost V 4 bases and J 2 bases; bases outside gene matches: 7. This CDR3 contains 15 residues. Germline values: CDR1 KGHSH, CDR2 LQKENI. The CDR3 loop reads CASSLPTGVTYEQYF. CDR3 sequence (DNA): TGTGCCAGCTCACTACCGACAGGGGTAACCTACGAGCAGTACTTC. Full variable domain (rest looked up from reference TRBV18 and TRBJ2-7): NAGVMQNPRHLVRRRGQEARLRCSPMKGHSHVYWYRQLPEEGLKFMVYLQKENIIDESGMPKERFSAEFPKEGPSILRIQQVVRGDSAAYFCASSLPTGVTYEQYFGPGTRLTVT.

V is TRBV9 and J is TRBJ1-2, with D uncertain. The V gene lost 0 bases and the J gene lost 4 bases, with 10 bases spanning the gap. Per germline, CDR1 SGDLS and CDR2 YYNGEE. CDR3 length: 14 amino acids. The CDR3 bases are TGTGCCAGCAGCGTAGACCCAGAGGGCTATGGCTACACCTTC. It is translated as CASSVDPEGYGYTF. Together with reference TRBV9 and TRBJ1-2, the CDR3 gives the full variable domain: DSGVTQTPKHLITATGQRVTLRCSPRSGDLSVYWYQQSLDQGLQFLIQYYNGEERAKGNILERFSAQQFPDLHSELNLSSLELGDSALYFCASSVDPEGYGYTFGSGTRLTVV.

J is TRBJ2-1 and V is TRBV9; no reliable D call. CDR3 length: 15 amino acids. V lost 1 base and J 3 bases, leaving 11 bases between the germline ends. Germline lookup yields CDR1 SGDLS and CDR2 YYNGEE. The CDR3 protein is CASSVSGFHYNEQFF. CDR3 DNA: TGTGCCAGCAGCGTATCCGGTTTTCACTACAATGAGCAGTTCTTC.

The genes are TRBV7-9 and TRBJ2-1, with no clear D. This CDR3 is 11 amino acids long. V lost 8 bases to trimming and J lost 4 bases, with 6 bases between them. The V gene's germline CDR1 is SEHNR and CDR2 FQNEAQ (reference sequence). CDR3 residues: CASGRYNEQFF. CDR3 nucleotides: TGTGCCAGCGGGCGTTACAATGAGCAGTTCTTC.